These T cell receptor beta chains were read from a single sample in a study of cytomegalovirus exposure and HLA in healthy donors. The data were produced by immunoSEQ multiplex PCR, yet TCRdb's version contains in-frame clones alone and is incomplete. The sample shows 130,000 to 150,000 clones, approximately 80% of them seen only once. What was sequenced was PBMCs. All receptors derive from a male donor in good health and CMV-seronegative. Both conserved end residues are part of each CDR3. D genes are given only for firm matches. Where a row states a size, it is once, few, many or the class of an expanded clone; other rows omit it.

-	TRBV4-3	TRBJ1-5	once	CASSQDGNQPQHF	TGCGCCAGCAGCCAAGACGGCAATCAGCCCCAGCATTTT
-	TRBV10-1	TRBJ1-1	few	CASIELNTEAFF	TGCGCCAGCATCGAGTTGAACACTGAAGCTTTCTTT
-	TRBV10-3	TRBJ2-6	-	CAISIQSSSGANVLTF	TGTGCCATCAGCATACAGAGCAGCTCTGGGGCCAACGTCCTGACTTTC
-	TRBV7-9	TRBJ2-5	few	CASSSPLWRETQYF	TGTGCCAGCAGCTCACCCCTTTGGAGGGAGACCCAGTACTTC
-	TRBV29-1	TRBJ2-3	-	CSVIGGRDTDTQYF	TGCAGCGTTATCGGCGGACGGGACACAGATACGCAGTATTTT
-	TRBV6-1	TRBJ2-1	-	CASIGGIGYNEQFF	TGTGCCAGCATAGGGGGTATAGGGTACAATGAGCAGTTCTTC
-	TRBV4-3	TRBJ1-3	once	CASSQALRGGSSGNTIYF	TGCGCCAGCAGCCAAGCATTGCGGGGGGGGAGCTCTGGAAACACCATATATTTT
-	TRBV4-1	TRBJ2-6	-	CASSHGGANVLTF	TGCGCCAGCAGCCACGGTGGGGCCAACGTCCTGACTTTC
-	TRBV12-2	TRBJ2-3	-	CASRGRTNTDTQYF	TGTGCAAGTCGCGGCAGGACTAACACAGATACGCAGTATTTT
TRBD1	TRBV5-1	TRBJ1-2	-	CASSSGGTGEAGYTF	TGCGCCAGCAGCTCCGGGGGGACAGGGGAAGCTGGCTACACCTTC
-	TRBV4-1	TRBJ2-2	few	CASSQDWGANTGELFF	TGCGCCAGCAGCCAAGATTGGGGGGCGAACACCGGGGAGCTGTTTTTT
-	TRBV23-1	TRBJ1-5	-	CASSQQDSGDQPQHF	TGCGCCAGCAGCCAGCAAGACAGCGGGGACCAGCCCCAGCATTTT
-	TRBV10-3	TRBJ2-6	-	CAISQDSTASGANVLTF	TGTGCCATCAGCCAGGACAGCACCGCCTCTGGGGCCAACGTCCTGACTTTC
-	TRBV28	TRBJ1-5	-	CASSFLGGASIQPQHF	TGTGCCAGCAGTTTCTTGGGAGGGGCAAGCATCCAGCCCCAGCATTTT
-	TRBV5-1	TRBJ2-7	-	CASSAGTYEQYF	TGCGCCAGCAGCGCCGGGACATACGAGCAGTACTTC
TRBD1	TRBV19	TRBJ1-2	-	CASRDSYFYGYTF	TGTGCCAGCCGGGACAGCTATTTCTATGGCTACACCTTC
-	TRBV11-2	TRBJ2-7	-	CASSPGSNDEYF	TGTGCCAGCAGCCCAGGGTCGAACGATGAGTACTTC
TRBD2	TRBV28	TRBJ2-1	-	CATLLAGIGEQFF	TGTGCCACCTTACTAGCGGGGATTGGTGAGCAGTTCTTC
-	TRBV2	TRBJ1-5	few	CASSEVGDQPQHF	TGTGCCAGCAGTGAAGTGGGAGATCAGCCCCAGCATTTT
-	TRBV6-5	TRBJ1-2	-	CASSKVAAATRGYTF	TGTGCCAGCAGCAAAGTCGCGGCTGCTACGCGAGGCTACACCTTC
TRBD2	TRBV7-6	TRBJ2-3	-	CASSNPPELAGGWGTDTQYF	TGTGCCAGCAGCAACCCTCCCGAGCTAGCGGGGGGGTGGGGCACAGATACGCAGTATTTT
TRBD1	TRBV5-4	TRBJ2-7	once	CASSAWTGGEQYF	TGTGCCAGCAGCGCGTGGACAGGGGGCGAGCAGTACTTC
-	TRBV7-2	TRBJ1-5	-	CASSLASVVQGWSNQPQHF	TGTGCCAGCAGCTTAGCTTCGGTCGTACAGGGTTGGAGCAATCAGCCCCAGCATTTT
-	TRBV29-1	TRBJ1-2	-	CSVARDGYGYTF	TGCAGCGTTGCCAGGGATGGCTATGGCTACACCTTC
-	TRBV7-6	TRBJ2-5	-	CASSFLAEGTQYF	TGTGCCAGCAGCTTTCTGGCCGAGGGGACCCAGTACTTC
-	TRBV9	TRBJ2-3	-	CASSEGGDTQYF	TGTGCCAGCAGCGAAGGCGGAGATACGCAGTATTTT